This TCR beta chain was observed in a study of blood T cell repertoires in COVID-19. The wider study: The United States, Italy and Spain provided the acute and convalescent COVID-19 samples. The analysed material was cDNA or gDNA that came from T cells, B-cell-depleted T cells, or PBMCs.

As originally analysed: Researchers report that nucleated cell counts were estimated from reference gene primer amplification. Clones were sequenced by immunoSEQ multiplex PCR, and TCRdb holds only the in-frame ones, with some missing. V and J calls and clone size are as listed in that table; D and trimming were resolved from the DNA. Among 350,000 to 500,000 clones, 70% to 90% were seen once, and the ten largest hold 1.4%. This CDR3 is built from 14 residues. Germline V gene lookup returns CDR1 LNHNV and CDR2 YYDKDF (reference sequence). V shed 4 bases and J 6 bases; nucleotides not matched to a gene: 3. Exposed enrollees encountered a COVID-19 case at some point within 2 weeks before study entry.

The genes are TRBV15 and TRBJ1-6; 7 bases map to TRBD1. Sequenced sample: PBMCs or T cells enriched from blood (not recorded which). This clonotype originated in a young woman who had been exposed to COVID-19. As DNA, the CDR3 is TGTGCCACCAGCACGCAGGGGGGTAATTCACCCCTCCACTTT. Residues: CATSTQGGNSPLHF.